A selection of T cell receptor beta chains follows, all from one sample in a study of shared clonotypes between healthy human individuals. Profiling relied on immunoSEQ multiplex PCR, and the TCRdb table lists in-frame clones only, not all of them. The table lists 1.5 million to 2.5 million clones, about 95% of them singletons. The sample consisted of naive CD8+ T cells sorted from blood. Every receptor here comes from a man aged 18 to 30 in good health. Both conserved end residues are part of each CDR3. The D gene is left open where the match is weak. For some rows the clone size is stated as once, few or many, or as a class when expanded; others skip it.

TRBJ2-1,TRBV7-2,once,-,TGTGCCAGCAGCTTAGTGGCAGGGGAAAGGACCACCCTATACAATGAGCAGTTCTTC,CASSLVAGERTTLYNEQFF
TRBJ2-3,TRBV9,-,-,TGTGCCAGCAGCGAACTAGCTGGAGGGTACGATACGCAGTATTTT,CASSELAGGYDTQYF
TRBJ2-7,TRBV4-2,once,-,TGTGCCAGCAGCCAAGGCTATGGGGCTCGGGAGCAGTACTTC,CASSQGYGAREQYF
TRBJ2-4,TRBV7-2,-,TRBD2,TGTGCCAGCAGCTTCAGCGGGGGAGCCAAAAACATTCAGTACTTC,CASSFSGGAKNIQYF
TRBJ2-7,TRBV27,once,-,TGTGCCAGCAGTTTAGGGGGGGGCACCTACGAGCAGTACTTC,CASSLGGGTYEQYF
TRBJ2-7,TRBV18,once,-,TGTGCCAGCTCACCGGAGGGCTCCTACGAGCAGTACTTC,CASSPEGSYEQYF
TRBJ1-6,TRBV28,-,-,TGTGCCAGCAGTTTGGGGCCTATCGGTATTTGGGAGTATAATTCACCCCTCCACTTT,CASSLGPIGIWEYNSPLHF
TRBJ1-2,TRBV10-3,-,-,TGTGCCATCAGTGATGTGGGGGAAGTTAGCTACACCTTC,CAISDVGEVSYTF
TRBJ1-2,TRBV5-6,-,-,TGTGCCAGCAGCTTAGACAACCTCTATGGCTACACCTTC,CASSLDNLYGYTF
TRBJ2-1,TRBV27,-,TRBD2,TGTGCCAGCAGCATTGGGACTAGTCAGTTGCAAAGCAATGAGCAGTTCTTC,CASSIGTSQLQSNEQFF
TRBJ1-1,TRBV19,-,-,TGTGCCAGTAGTATCTGGACGGGGAACACTGAAGCTTTCTTT,CASSIWTGNTEAFF
TRBJ2-1,TRBV19,-,-,TGTGCCAGTAACCCGGGCAATGAGCAGTTCTTC,CASNPGNEQFF
TRBJ1-6,TRBV5-6,-,-,TGTGCCAGCAGCTTGGTAGGGTACTCACCCCTCCACTTT,CASSLVGYSPLHF
TRBJ2-5,TRBV13,-,-,TGTGCCAGCAGCTTAGGCAACTTCCAAGAGACCCAGTACTTC,CASSLGNFQETQYF
TRBJ2-7,TRBV6-1,few,TRBD2,TGTGCCAGCAGTGAAGCTGGGACTAGCTCCTACGAGCAGTACTTC,CASSEAGTSSYEQYF
TRBJ2-5,TRBV5-7,-,TRBD2,TGTGCCAGCAGCTTTGGACGGGGGGGCCGTGAGACCCAGTACTTC,CASSFGRGGRETQYF
TRBJ2-3,TRBV28,-,-,TGTGCCAGCAGTCACACAATACTCACAGATACGCAGTATTTT,CASSHTILTDTQYF
TRBJ1-2,TRBV19,-,-,TGTGCCAGTACAGCAACCCAATTCTATGGCTACACCTTC,CASTATQFYGYTF
TRBJ1-5,TRBV2,-,-,TGTGCCAGCAGTGACCCGGACGTGAGCCTGAACGCTCAGCCCCAGCATTTT,CASSDPDVSLNAQPQHF
TRBJ1-2,TRBV27,-,TRBD1,TGTGCCAGCAGTTTCAACCGGGACAGGGGATATGGCTACACCTTC,CASSFNRDRGYGYTF
TRBJ2-7,TRBV19,-,TRBD1,TGTGCCAGTAGTTGGGGGACAGGGGGGTCCTACGAGCAGTACTTC,CASSWGTGGSYEQYF
TRBJ1-2,TRBV6-6,-,-,TGTGCCAGCAGTCGACCGCTGGACAGTAACTATGGCTACACCTTC,CASSRPLDSNYGYTF
TRBJ2-7,TRBV27,-,TRBD1,TGTGCCAGCAGTTGGAGGACAGGGAGGTTCTACGAGCAGTACTTC,CASSWRTGRFYEQYF
TRBJ2-7,TRBV29-1,-,TRBD1,TGCAGCGTGATGACAGGGAGCTCCTACGAGCAGTACTTC,CSVMTGSSYEQYF
TRBJ1-2,TRBV6-6,-,TRBD1,TGTGCCAGCAGTTCCGGGACAGGGGGTTCTAACTATGGCTACACCTTC,CASSSGTGGSNYGYTF
TRBJ2-5,TRBV7-6,-,-,TGTGCCAGCAGCTTAGATGGAGGGAGGATTAACCAAGAGACCCAGTACTTC,CASSLDGGRINQETQYF
TRBJ2-7,TRBV7-2,-,-,TGTGCCAGCAGCTTAGGGCCCAGGGGTCTCTCCTACGAGCAGTACTTC,CASSLGPRGLSYEQYF
TRBJ2-7,TRBV27,-,-,TGTGCCAGCAGTTTATGGGGTGGCGAGCAGTACTTC,CASSLWGGEQYF
TRBJ2-7,TRBV27,-,-,TGTGCCAGCAGTTCTACATTCTTGTCAGGGAGACCCTACGAGCAGTACTTC,CASSSTFLSGRPYEQYF
TRBJ1-5,TRBV5-1,-,TRBD1,TGCGCCAGCAGCCTAGGGGACAGGGGCCAGCCCCAGCATTTT,CASSLGDRGQPQHF
TRBJ1-2,TRBV13,-,TRBD1,TGTGCCAGCAGCTTACAGGGGGCGGTCGATGGCTACACCTTC,CASSLQGAVDGYTF
TRBJ2-7,TRBV13,-,TRBD1,TGTGCCAGCAGCTTTCGGACAGGGCCCGACGAGCAGTACTTC,CASSFRTGPDEQYF
TRBJ1-2,TRBV27,-,-,TGTGCCAGCACTGCGACAGGTTCAAGCTATGGCTACACCTTC,CASTATGSSYGYTF
TRBJ2-4,TRBV5-4,-,-,TGTGCCAGCAGCTTGGGCCCAAAAAACATTCAGTACTTC,CASSLGPKNIQYF
TRBJ2-5,TRBV5-1,-,TRBD1,TGCGCCAGCAGCCTGGACAGGGCGGGACAAGAGACCCAGTACTTC,CASSLDRAGQETQYF
TRBJ1-2,TRBV30,-,-,TGTGCCTGGACCGACTCGGTCGGGGGGCCAGGCTACACCTTC,CAWTDSVGGPGYTF
TRBJ2-1,TRBV10-3,-,TRBD1,TGTGCCATCAGTGATCCCGGGACAGGGTACAATGAGCAGTTCTTC,CAISDPGTGYNEQFF
TRBJ2-7,TRBV28,once,TRBD2,TGTGCCAGCAGTTTGACTAGCGGGGGTTCCTTGGCGGGAGAGCAGTACTTC,CASSLTSGGSLAGEQYF
TRBJ2-7,TRBV27,once,TRBD1,TGTGCCAGTTCCCCGGGACAGAACTCCTACGAGCAGTACTTC,CASSPGQNSYEQYF
TRBJ2-7,TRBV5-6,-,-,TGTGCCAGCAGCGCCACGCAGGGGGGAGTTTCCGAGCAGTACTTC,CASSATQGGVSEQYF
TRBJ1-2,TRBV19,-,-,TGTGCCAGTAGTATAGATTCGGGGGTTAGCGATGGCTACACCTTC,CASSIDSGVSDGYTF
TRBJ1-6,TRBV6-4,-,-,TGTGCCAGCAGTGACGGCAGGGGCGGGTCACCCCTCCACTTT,CASSDGRGGSPLHF
TRBJ2-5,TRBV7-9,-,TRBD1,TGTGCCAGCAGCCCCTGGGACAGGGGAGAGACCCAGTACTTC,CASSPWDRGETQYF
TRBJ1-5,TRBV19,-,-,TGTGCCAGTAGTATGGTAGGGAGGAATCAGCCCCAGCATTTT,CASSMVGRNQPQHF
TRBJ2-7,TRBV7-2,once,TRBD2,TGTGCCAGCAGCTTAGTTGCGGGAGCGGGGGAGCAGTACTTC,CASSLVAGAGEQYF
TRBJ2-3,TRBV9,-,-,TGTGCCAGCAGCGTAGCGGCAGCTAGCACAGATACGCAGTATTTT,CASSVAAASTDTQYF
TRBJ1-1,TRBV13,-,-,TGTGCCAGCAGCTTAGGGCCAGGTCAGCTGAACACTGAAGCTTTCTTT,CASSLGPGQLNTEAFF
TRBJ2-7,TRBV10-2,-,-,TGCGCCAGCAGGGGAGGAAGCGCAGCCTACGAGCAGTACTTC,CASRGGSAAYEQYF
TRBJ2-7,TRBV9,-,TRBD1,TGTGCCAGCAGCGTAAGGGACAGCCTTTACGAGCAGTACTTC,CASSVRDSLYEQYF
TRBJ1-2,TRBV27,-,-,TGTGCCAGCAGTTTATCCCGAACCGGCGGCTACACCTTC,CASSLSRTGGYTF
TRBJ2-7,TRBV7-9,-,-,TGTGCCAGCAGCTCGGACATCTACGAGCAGTACTTC,CASSSDIYEQYF
TRBJ2-5,TRBV13,-,TRBD1,TGTGCCAGCAGCAGCCGGGACAGGGGTAGGGAAGAGACCCAGTACTTC,CASSSRDRGREETQYF
TRBJ1-2,TRBV29-1,-,TRBD1,TGCAGCGCTCAGGACAGGGAAGACTATGGCTACACCTTC,CSAQDREDYGYTF
TRBJ1-2,TRBV6-5,-,-,TGTGCCGGCAGTTACTCGCCGGGAGGGGACTATGGCTACACCTTC,CAGSYSPGGDYGYTF
TRBJ2-3,TRBV5-6,-,TRBD2,TGTGCCAGCAGCTTTAGCGGGAGGGCCTGGAAAGATACGCAGTATTTT,CASSFSGRAWKDTQYF
TRBJ2-3,TRBV2,-,-,TGTGCCAGCAGTGAAGAGGGATACCTCACAGATACGCAGTATTTT,CASSEEGYLTDTQYF
TRBJ2-7,TRBV2,-,-,TGTGCCAGCAACCCGGACGAGACCTACGAGCAGTACTTC,CASNPDETYEQYF
TRBJ2-5,TRBV29-1,-,-,TGCAGCGTAGAGATCGGAGAGACCCAGTACTTC,CSVEIGETQYF
TRBJ2-1,TRBV2,-,-,TGTGCCAACAGTGAAGGGGAGAGCTCCTACAATGAGCAGTTCTTC,CANSEGESSYNEQFF